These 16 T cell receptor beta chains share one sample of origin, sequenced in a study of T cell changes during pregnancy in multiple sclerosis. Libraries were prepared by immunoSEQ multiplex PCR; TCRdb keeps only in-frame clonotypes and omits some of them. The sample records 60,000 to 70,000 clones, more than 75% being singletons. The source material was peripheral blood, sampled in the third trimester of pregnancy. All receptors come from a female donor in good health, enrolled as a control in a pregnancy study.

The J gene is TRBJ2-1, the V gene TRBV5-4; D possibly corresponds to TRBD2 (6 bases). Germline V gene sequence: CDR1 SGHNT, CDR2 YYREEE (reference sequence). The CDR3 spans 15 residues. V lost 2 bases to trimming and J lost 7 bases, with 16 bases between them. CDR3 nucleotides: TGTGCCAGCAGCTTAGTTGGTGGCGGGATGAATGAGCAGTTCTTC. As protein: CASSLVGGGMNEQFF.

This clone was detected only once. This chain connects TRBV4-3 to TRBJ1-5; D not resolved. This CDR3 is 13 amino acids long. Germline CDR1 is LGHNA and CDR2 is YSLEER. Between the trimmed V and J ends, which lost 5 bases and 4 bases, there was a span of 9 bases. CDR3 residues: CASSGQINQPQHF. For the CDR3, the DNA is TGCGCCAGCAGCGGCCAGATTAATCAGCCCCAGCATTTT.

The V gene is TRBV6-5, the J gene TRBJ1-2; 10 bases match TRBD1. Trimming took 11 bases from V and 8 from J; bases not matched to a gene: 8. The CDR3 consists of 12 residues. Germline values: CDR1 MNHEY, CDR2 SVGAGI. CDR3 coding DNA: TGTGCCGCGCGACAGGGGGCGTCAGGCTACACCTTC. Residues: CAARQGASGYTF.

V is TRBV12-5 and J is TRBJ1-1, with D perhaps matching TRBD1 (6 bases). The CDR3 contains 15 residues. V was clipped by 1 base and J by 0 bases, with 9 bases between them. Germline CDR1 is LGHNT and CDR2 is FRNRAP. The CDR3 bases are TGTGCTAGTGGTTTGGGAGACAGGATGAACACTGAAGCTTTCTTT. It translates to CASGLGDRMNTEAFF.

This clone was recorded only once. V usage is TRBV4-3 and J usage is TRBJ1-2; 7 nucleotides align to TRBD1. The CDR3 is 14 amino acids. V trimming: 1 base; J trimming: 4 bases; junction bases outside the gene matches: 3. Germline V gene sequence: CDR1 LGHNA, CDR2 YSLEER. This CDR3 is CASSQGWDSYGYTF. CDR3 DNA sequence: TGCGCCAGCAGCCAAGGTTGGGACAGCTATGGCTACACCTTC.

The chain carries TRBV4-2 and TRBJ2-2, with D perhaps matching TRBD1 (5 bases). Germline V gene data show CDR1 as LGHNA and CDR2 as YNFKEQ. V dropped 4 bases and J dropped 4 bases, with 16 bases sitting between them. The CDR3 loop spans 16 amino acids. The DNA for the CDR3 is TGTGCCAGCAGCCCCCTGAAGGGGAAGGGCACCGGGGAGCTGTTTTTT. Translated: CASSPLKGKGTGELFF.

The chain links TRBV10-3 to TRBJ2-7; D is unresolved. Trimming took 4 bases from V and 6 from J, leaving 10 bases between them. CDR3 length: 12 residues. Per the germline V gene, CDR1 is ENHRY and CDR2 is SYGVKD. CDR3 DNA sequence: TGTGCCATCAGTGGTATTGGTAGCGAGCAGTACTTC. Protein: CAISGIGSEQYF.

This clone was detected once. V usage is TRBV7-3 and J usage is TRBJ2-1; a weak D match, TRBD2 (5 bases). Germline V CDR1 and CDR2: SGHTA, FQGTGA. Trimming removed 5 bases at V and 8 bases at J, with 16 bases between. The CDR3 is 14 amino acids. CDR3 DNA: TGTGCCAGCAGCCCCAGCCCGGGGAGCGATGAGCAGTTCTTC. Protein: CASSPSPGSDEQFF.

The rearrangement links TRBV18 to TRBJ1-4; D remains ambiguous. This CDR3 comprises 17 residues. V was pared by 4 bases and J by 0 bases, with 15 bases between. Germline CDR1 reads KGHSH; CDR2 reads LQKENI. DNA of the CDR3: TGTGCCAGCTCACAGCTCAGGAGGGAGGCAACTAATGAAAAACTGTTTTTT. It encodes CASSQLRREATNEKLFF.

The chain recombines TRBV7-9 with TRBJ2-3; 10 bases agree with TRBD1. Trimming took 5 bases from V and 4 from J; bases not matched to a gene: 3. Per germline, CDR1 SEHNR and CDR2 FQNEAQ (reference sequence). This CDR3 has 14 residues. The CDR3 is CASSPGQGADTQYF. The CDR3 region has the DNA TGTGCCAGCAGCCCCGGACAGGGGGCAGATACGCAGTATTTT. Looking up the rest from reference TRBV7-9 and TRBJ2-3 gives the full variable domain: DTGVSQNPRHKITKRGQNVTFRCDPISEHNRLYWYRQTLGQGPEFLTYFQNEAQLEKSRLLSDRFSAERPKGSFSTLEIQRTEQGDSAMYLCASSPGQGADTQYFGPGTRLTVL.

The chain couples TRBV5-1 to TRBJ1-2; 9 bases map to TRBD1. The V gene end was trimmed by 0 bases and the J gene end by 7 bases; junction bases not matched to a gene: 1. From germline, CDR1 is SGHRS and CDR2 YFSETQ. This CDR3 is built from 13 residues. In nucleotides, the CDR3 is TGCGCCAGCAGCTTGGGACAGGGGGTTGGCTACACCTTC. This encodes CASSLGQGVGYTF.

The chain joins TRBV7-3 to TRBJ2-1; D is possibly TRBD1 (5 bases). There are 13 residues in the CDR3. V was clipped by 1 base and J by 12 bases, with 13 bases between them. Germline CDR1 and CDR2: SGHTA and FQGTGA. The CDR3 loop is CASSLMGQEPQFF. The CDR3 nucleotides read TGTGCCAGCAGCTTAATGGGGCAGGAACCGCAGTTCTTC.

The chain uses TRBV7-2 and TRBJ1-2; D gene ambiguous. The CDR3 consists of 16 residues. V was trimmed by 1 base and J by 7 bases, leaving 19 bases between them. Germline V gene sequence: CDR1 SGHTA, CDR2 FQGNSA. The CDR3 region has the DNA TGTGCCAGCAGCTTAGAGCGTCGTGCGGGGAGTGGTGGCTACACCTTC. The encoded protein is CASSLERRAGSGGYTF.

CDR3 sequence reads: CASSQGGQVGYEQYF. The CDR3 coding sequence is TGCGCCAGCAGCCAAGGAGGACAGGTTGGGTACGAGCAGTACTTC. This sequence joins TRBV4-1 and TRBJ2-7, with 7 bases lining up with TRBD1. The CDR3 totals 15 residues. Per the germline V gene, CDR1 is MGHRA and CDR2 is YSYEKL. V trimming: 1 base; J trimming: 4 bases; junction bases outside the gene matches: 7.

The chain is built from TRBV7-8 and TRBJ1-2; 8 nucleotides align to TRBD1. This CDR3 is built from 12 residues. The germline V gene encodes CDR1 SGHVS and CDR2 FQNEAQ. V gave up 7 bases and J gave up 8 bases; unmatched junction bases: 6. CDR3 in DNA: TGTGCCAGCATGGGGACAGGTGACGGCTACACCTTC. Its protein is CASMGTGDGYTF.

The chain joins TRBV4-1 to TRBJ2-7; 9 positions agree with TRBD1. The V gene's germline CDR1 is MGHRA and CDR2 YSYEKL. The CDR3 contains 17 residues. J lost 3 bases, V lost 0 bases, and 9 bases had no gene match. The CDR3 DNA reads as TGCGCCAGCAGCCAAGAGGGACAGGGCCCCTACCTCTACGAGCAGTACTTC. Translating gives CASSQEGQGPYLYEQYF.